These 19 T cell receptor beta chains share one sample of origin, sequenced in a study of vaccination effects on CD4 cells after COVID-19 (dated by TCRdb to between 2021 and 2024). What these receptors recognize is not known. The library was produced with the immunoSEQ multiplex PCR assay. Drawn from immuneACCESS, this table holds only the in-frame rearrangements with V and J called that TCRdb kept. Clones are partly lost; checked studies trace under half to an unresolved V gene and leave the rest unexplained. Present in this sample are tens of thousands of clones, 77% of which were seen just once. The ten top clones hold 2.9% of the sample. The ViraFEST assay stimulated PBMC with viral peptide pools and then used TCR sequencing to identify antigen-specific CD4+ T cell clonotypes by expansion. After about 10 days of culture, CD4+ T cells were isolated with the EasySep CD4+ T cell isolation kit. Healthy vaccine recipients had no prior SARS-CoV-2 infection, confirmed by negative nucleocapsid antibodies before and after vaccination.

This specimen consisted of CD4+ T cells from PBMCs cultured with HCoV-NL63 spike peptides, obtained before COVID-19 vaccination. The cell subset or site label corresponds to: HCoV-NL63 spike overlapping peptide pool stimulation. These TCRs come from a human donor who received a COVID-19 vaccine.

The chain employs TRBV24-1 and TRBJ2-7; D gene ambiguous. Germline-derived CDR1 and CDR2 are KGHDR and SFDVKD. The V gene lost 5 bases and the J gene lost 4 bases, with 5 bases spanning the gap. This CDR3 contains 11 residues. The CDR3 coding sequence is TGTGCCACCAGTGGCAGGTACGAGCAGTACGTC. Translating gives CATSGRYEQYV.

The gene calls are TRBV14 and TRBJ1-2, with D unresolved. Germline V gene sequence: CDR1 SGHDN, CDR2 FVKESK. The CDR3 contains 13 residues. Trimming left V 1 base short and J 4 bases short, with 7 bases between. The CDR3 reads CASSQALSYGYTF. CDR3 sequence (DNA): TGTGCCAGCAGCCAAGCACTGAGCTATGGCTACACCTTC.

The CDR3 nucleotides are TGTGCCAGCAGCCCGGGACTAGCTGGAGATACGCAGTATTTT. Amino acid sequence: CASSPGLAGDTQYF. This rearrangement joins TRBV4-2 to TRBJ2-3, with 9 bases aligning to TRBD2. The CDR3 sequence is 14 residues long. Germline V CDR1 and CDR2: LGHNA, YNFKEQ. V shed 4 bases and J 5 bases; nucleotides not matched to a gene: 4.

The chain links TRBV6-2 or TRBV6-3 to TRBJ2-1, with D possibly TRBD1 on 5 matching bases. V lost 5 bases and J lost 3, with 5 bases in between. From germline, CDR1 is MNHEY and CDR2 SVGEGT. This CDR3 spans 12 amino acids. This CDR3 is CASSDSYNEQFF. In nucleotides, the CDR3 is TGTGCCAGCAGTGACAGCTACAATGAGCAGTTCTTC.

This clone was seen more than once but under ten times. This rearrangement joins TRBV2 to TRBJ2-5, with D uncertain. Germline lookup yields CDR1 SNHLY and CDR2 FYNNEI. The V and J ends lost 5 bases and 5 bases respectively, with 15 bases between them. The CDR3 is 14 residues long. The CDR3 DNA follows: TGTGCCAGCAGTTTTGGCGGCCAAGTGGAGACCCAGTACTTC. It encodes CASSFGGQVETQYF.

This sequence joins TRBV19 and TRBJ1-2, with D hard to call. This CDR3 has 15 residues. Germline-derived CDR1 and CDR2 are LNHDA and SQIVND (reference sequence). The V end was cut by 6 bases, the J end by 1 base, with 15 bases between. CDR3 in amino acids: CASRVRNTFNYGYTF. The CDR3 DNA sequence: TGTGCCAGTAGAGTGAGGAATACCTTTAACTATGGCTACACCTTC.

This clone was observed once. The chain recombines TRBV28 with TRBJ1-1; D call uncertain. The CDR3 runs 15 residues. The V end was cut by 3 bases, the J end by 1 base, with 12 bases between. CDR1 and CDR2 from the germline V gene are MDHEN and SYDVKM. The CDR3 region is CASSLRSYWNTEAFF. The CDR3 DNA reads as TGTGCCAGCAGTTTGCGCAGTTATTGGAACACTGAAGCTTTCTTT.

The chain links TRBV2 to TRBJ1-5; TRBD1 matches at 8 bases. The germline V gene encodes CDR1 SNHLY and CDR2 FYNNEI. The CDR3 is 17 residues long. Unmatched junction bases numbered 8, after V lost 4 bases and J lost 0 bases. CDR3 sequence: CASSVGQGLNSNQPQHF. As DNA, the CDR3 is TGTGCCAGCAGTGTCGGACAGGGTCTTAATAGCAATCAGCCCCAGCATTTT.

This clone has a handful of counts. J is TRBJ2-2 and V is TRBV9, with TRBD2 matching 7 bases. The CDR3 consists of 15 residues. Trimming cost V 5 bases and J 2 bases; bases outside gene matches: 6. Germline CDR1 reads SGDLS; CDR2 reads YYNGEE. CDR3 sequence: CASRAGGSNTGELFF. CDR3 coding DNA: TGTGCCAGCAGGGCCGGCGGGAGCAACACCGGGGAGCTGTTTTTT.

The V gene is TRBV2, the J gene TRBJ1-2, with a possible D match to TRBD1 (5 bases). Trimming left V 3 bases short and J 3 bases short, with 14 bases between. This CDR3 comprises 15 residues. Germline V lookup: CDR1 SNHLY, CDR2 FYNNEI. In DNA form, the CDR3 reads TGTGCCAGCAGTGAGGTGAGCGGGACCTACTATGGCTACACCTTC. It translates to CASSEVSGTYYGYTF.

This chain uses TRBV23-1 with TRBJ1-2, with 7 bases matching TRBD1. TRBV23-1 has ORF status, its function being uncertain. The CDR3 contains 19 residues. Losses at the gene ends were 2 bases for V and 6 bases for J; bases not matched to a gene: 21. CDR3 in DNA: TGCGCCAGCAGTCAAAGGGGAATTCGGGACAGTGTGGGGGTGGATGGCTACACCTTC. Encoded protein: CASSQRGIRDSVGVDGYTF.

This clone was found a few times. V usage is TRBV7-9 and J usage is TRBJ1-3; no clear D gene. Germline loops: CDR1 SEHNR, CDR2 FQNEAQ (reference sequence). The V gene lost 1 base and the J gene lost 0 bases, with 4 bases spanning the gap. The CDR3 covers 14 residues. CDR3 protein: CASSLEVSGNTIYF. CDR3 nucleotides: TGTGCCAGCAGCTTAGAGGTCTCTGGAAACACCATATATTTT.

V usage is TRBV18 and J usage is TRBJ2-5, with D perhaps being TRBD1 or TRBD2 (5 bases each). With 3 bases removed from V and 5 bases from J, the gap between germline ends came to 13 bases. Germline V gene data show CDR1 as KGHSH and CDR2 as LQKENI. CDR3 length equals 14 residues. The CDR3 coding sequence is TGTGCCAGCTCACCCTCGGGGCTCGGGGAGACCCAGTACTTC. Residues: CASSPSGLGETQYF. The entire variable domain, with the rest obtained from reference TRBV18 and TRBJ2-5, is as follows: NAGVMQNPRHLVRRRGQEARLRCSPMKGHSHVYWYRQLPEEGLKFMVYLQKENIIDESGMPKERFSAEFPKEGPSILRIQQVVRGDSAAYFCASSPSGLGETQYFGPGTRLLVL.

The chain carries TRBV24-1 and TRBJ2-2, with D perhaps assigned TRBD1 or TRBD2 (7 bases each). The CDR3 is 14 residues long. Deletions cut 12 bases from V and 1 base from J, with 14 bases between. The germline CDR1 and CDR2 sequences are KGHDR and SFDVKD. In DNA form, the CDR3 reads TGTGCCGCCCAGGGGGGGCGGAACACCGGGGAGCTGTTTTTT. Its protein is CAAQGGRNTGELFF.

The V call is TRBV24-1, the J call TRBJ2-1; 8 bases map to TRBD2. Looked up from germline, CDR1 is KGHDR and CDR2 is SFDVKD. CDR3 length: 14 residues. Trimming at V came to 2 bases and at J to 7 bases, leaving 3 bases not matched to a gene. The CDR3 loop is CATSDSGRGNEQFF. The CDR3 coding sequence is TGTGCCACCAGTGATTCCGGGAGGGGGAATGAGCAGTTCTTC.

This clone was observed a handful of times. This chain links TRBV18 with TRBJ2-2; TRBD1 matches 7 bases. V lost 3 bases to trimming and J lost 1 base; unmatched junction nucleotides: 8. The CDR3 contains 17 residues. Germline V gene data show CDR1 as KGHSH and CDR2 as LQKENI. CDR3 region: CASSPLRDSGNTGELFF. CDR3 nucleotides: TGTGCCAGCTCACCTTTGAGGGACAGTGGGAACACCGGGGAGCTGTTTTTT. Variable domain in full (rest from reference TRBV18 and TRBJ2-2): NAGVMQNPRHLVRRRGQEARLRCSPMKGHSHVYWYRQLPEEGLKFMVYLQKENIIDESGMPKERFSAEFPKEGPSILRIQQVVRGDSAAYFCASSPLRDSGNTGELFFGEGSRLTVL.

CDR3 nucleotide sequence: TGTGCCAGCAGCGGACGGTTGGAAGTTGATGGGAGCTCCTACGAGCAGTACGTC. Encoded protein: CASSGRLEVDGSSYEQYV. This chain connects TRBV5-7 to TRBJ2-7, with D possibly matching TRBD2 (5 bases). TRBV5-7 is annotated as an ORF whose role is uncertain. Trimming cost V 4 bases and J 0 bases, with 23 bases left between them. The CDR3 extends over 18 amino acids.

This clone showed up just once. This chain joins TRBV24-1 and TRBJ1-2; unclear D gene. V lost 4 bases and J 0 bases, leaving 8 bases between the germline ends. The CDR3 loop spans 14 amino acids. Germline V gives CDR1 KGHDR, CDR2 SFDVKD. CDR3 amino acids: CATSEPGPNYGYTF. The CDR3 coding sequence is TGTGCCACCAGTGAGCCGGGCCCTAACTATGGCTACACCTTC.

This sequence joins TRBV28 and TRBJ1-1; a possible D gene is TRBD1 (6 bases). The CDR3 spans 14 residues. The ends were cut back, 5 bases at V and 4 bases at J, with 14 bases in the middle. Per the germline V gene, CDR1 is MDHEN and CDR2 is SYDVKM. CDR3 coding DNA: TGTGCCAGCAGTCCAACAGGGAGGGGCACTGAAGCTTTCTTT. Translating gives CASSPTGRGTEAFF.